This T cell receptor (beta chain) stems from a study of cytomegalovirus exposure and HLA in healthy donors. Sequencing was performed with immunoSEQ multiplex PCR; in TCRdb, only in-frame clones are kept and a portion is missing. The repertoire holds some 150,000 clones, with more than 75% as singletons. CDR3 length equals 15 residues. Germline V gene lookup returns CDR1 SGHTA and CDR2 FQGTGA. Unmatched junction bases numbered 6, after V lost 3 bases and J lost 4 bases. The chain carries TRBV7-3 and TRBJ2-3, with 8 bases matching TRBD2. Sequenced material: PBMCs. The TCR sequence derives from a man aged 18-30 years in good health and CMV-seropositive. The CDR3 is CASSFGVGGADTQYF. In nucleotides, the CDR3 is TGTGCCAGCAGCTTCGGGGTCGGGGGGGCAGATACGCAGTATTTT.